A single sample is the source of the 29 T cell receptor beta chains below, sequenced in a study of T cell responses to AZD1222 COVID-19 vaccine. Sequenced by immunoSEQ multiplex PCR; TCRdb stores in-frame clones only, minus some. The repertoire holds about 67,000 clones, with 83% as singletons. Material: peripheral blood, obtained 28 days after the second AZD1222 dose. Every receptor here comes from an adult who received the AZD1222 COVID-19 vaccine.

This chain uses TRBV27 with TRBJ2-7; no firm D call. This CDR3 is 14 amino acids long. The germline V gene encodes CDR1 MNHEY and CDR2 SMNVEV (reference sequence). V was shortened by 5 bases and J by 2 bases, with 13 bases between the two germline ends. The DNA for the CDR3 is TGTGCCAGCAGTGTACTCGGGCCACCCTACGAGCAGTACTTC. Its protein product is CASSVLGPPYEQYF.

This clone was detected only once. CDR3 region: CASSRLGEPQETQYF. The CDR3 DNA is TGTGCCAGCAGTAGACTGGGGGAGCCGCAAGAGACCCAGTACTTC. The V gene is TRBV7-9, the J gene TRBJ2-5; D may match TRBD1 or TRBD2 (5 bases each). The CDR3 extends over 15 amino acids. Germline V gene data show CDR1 as SEHNR and CDR2 as FQNEAQ (reference sequence). V lost 6 bases to trimming and J lost 2 bases, with 16 bases between them.

This chain links TRBV27 with TRBJ2-1; D is perhaps TRBD1 or TRBD2 (7 bases each). The germline CDR1 and CDR2 sequences are MNHEY and SMNVEV (reference sequence). CDR3 length: 16 residues. The V gene lost 0 bases and the J gene lost 6 bases, with 15 bases spanning the gap. The CDR3 spells CASSLSNRGGSNEQFF. As DNA, the CDR3 is TGTGCCAGCAGTTTATCAAACAGGGGAGGGAGCAATGAGCAGTTCTTC.

The rearrangement uses TRBV24-1 and TRBJ1-1; no clear D. CDR3 length equals 13 residues. Looked up from germline, CDR1 is KGHDR and CDR2 is SFDVKD. V was trimmed by 2 bases and J by 3 bases, leaving 6 bases between them. Here the CDR3 DNA reads TGTGCCACCAGTGATTCAGTCGACACTGAAGCTTTCTTT. This gives the protein CATSDSVDTEAFF.

The chain has TRBV4-1 and TRBJ1-6; possible D gene TRBD1, 6 bases. The CDR3 extends over 16 amino acids. Trimming took 2 bases from V and 9 from J, leaving 17 bases between them. Germline V gene sequence: CDR1 MGHRA, CDR2 YSYEKL. Here the CDR3 DNA reads TGCGCCAGCAGCCAACACAGGGTTCTATCCAGTTCACCCCTCCACTTT. Translation gives CASSQHRVLSSSPLHF.

V is TRBV2 and J is TRBJ1-3; no clear D gene. The ends were cut back, 3 bases at V and 0 bases at J, with 12 bases in the middle. The length of the CDR3 is 16 residues. Germline V gene data show CDR1 as SNHLY and CDR2 as FYNNEI. The CDR3 is CASSDRRSYSGNTIYF. In DNA form, the CDR3 reads TGTGCCAGCAGTGATAGAAGGTCCTACTCTGGAAACACCATATATTTT.

The chain has TRBV19 and TRBJ1-1; D remains unclear. Per the germline V gene, CDR1 is LNHDA and CDR2 is SQIVND (reference sequence). This CDR3 region has 16 residues. The V end was cut by 3 bases, the J end by 1 base, with 15 bases between. CDR3 sequence (DNA): TGTGCCAGTAGTATTCTCCGGGAGAAGGGGAACACTGAAGCTTTCTTT. Its translation: CASSILREKGNTEAFF.

V is TRBV5-1 and J is TRBJ2-3; 8 bases match TRBD1. CDR1 is SGHRS, CDR2 YFSETQ, per germline. The V segment lost 8 bases and the J segment 6 bases; nucleotides outside the gene matches: 8. CDR3 size: 13 residues. Written as DNA, the CDR3 is TGCGCCAGTCTCGGACAGGGTGCCGATACGCAGTATTTT. The encoded protein is CASLGQGADTQYF.

The gene calls are TRBV5-3 and TRBJ2-4, with TRBD2 matching 8 bases. TRBV5-3 is an open reading frame whose function is uncertain. The J segment lost 2 bases and the V segment lost 4 bases, leaving 11 bases of the junction unmatched. This CDR3 comprises 17 residues. The CDR3 sequence: CARSPSSGGDTKNIQYF. CDR3 coding DNA: TGTGCCAGAAGCCCTTCGAGCGGGGGCGATACCAAAAACATTCAGTACTTC.

J is TRBJ1-1 and V is TRBV7-2; D is possibly TRBD1 (6 bases). Trimming shortened V by 0 bases and J by 4 bases, and 15 bases separated the two germline ends. The CDR3 is 16 amino acids. CDR1 is SGHTA, CDR2 FQGNSA, per germline. CDR3 protein: CASSLAGRGTGTEAFF. CDR3 bases: TGTGCCAGCAGCTTAGCCGGCAGGGGTACTGGCACTGAAGCTTTCTTT.

The chain links TRBV3-1 (or the pseudogene TRBV3-2) to TRBJ1-1; perhaps TRBD1 as D (5 bases). Trimming took 5 bases from V and 4 from J, leaving 14 bases between them. Germline V gene sequence: CDR1 LGHDT, CDR2 YNNKEL (reference sequence). This CDR3 spans 14 amino acids. The CDR3 DNA reads as TGTGCCAGCAGCTCAGGCGGACATCCCACTGAAGCTTTCTTT. Translation gives CASSSGGHPTEAFF.

The rearrangement links TRBV4-2 to TRBJ2-3; 10 bases are shared with TRBD1. The trim removed 2 bases at V and 6 bases at J, leaving 11 bases unmatched. The CDR3 sequence is 17 residues long. Looked up from germline, CDR1 is LGHNA and CDR2 is YNFKEQ. For the CDR3, the DNA is TGTGCCAGCAGCCAATTGGCCTGGGACAGGGGTGGGGATACGCAGTATTTT. It codes for CASSQLAWDRGGDTQYF.

The chain links TRBV28 to TRBJ2-7; TRBD1 aligns across 8 bases. From germline, CDR1 is MDHEN and CDR2 SYDVKM. The junction had 7 bases not matched to a gene; V was cut back by 3 bases and J by 3 bases. The CDR3 covers 15 residues. The CDR3: CASSFLQGAHYEQYF. Here the CDR3 DNA reads TGTGCCAGCAGTTTCCTTCAGGGGGCCCACTACGAGCAGTACTTC.

This chain uses TRBV5-6 with TRBJ1-6; D possibly corresponds to TRBD1 (5 bases). The CDR3 contains 15 residues. The V gene lost 0 bases and the J gene lost 7 bases, with 11 bases spanning the gap. Germline-derived CDR1 and CDR2 are SGHDT and YYEEEE. CDR3 sequence: CASSLGAQGNSPLHF. Here the CDR3 DNA reads TGTGCCAGCAGCTTGGGAGCTCAGGGAAATTCACCCCTCCACTTT.

The chain links TRBV11-1 to TRBJ1-6, with D maybe TRBD1 (5 bases). The CDR3 has 15 amino acids. The V end lost 8 bases, the J end lost 9 bases, and 20 bases lay between the germline ends. Per the germline V gene, CDR1 is SGHAT and CDR2 is FQDESV (reference sequence). The CDR3 protein is CASSPPGDQGSPLHF. The CDR3, as DNA: TGTGCCAGCTCGCCCCCCGGGGACCAGGGTTCACCCCTCCACTTT.

This chain joins TRBV11-3 and TRBJ2-7; D gene uncertain. From germline, CDR1 is SGHNT and CDR2 YENEEA. V was cut by 0 bases and J by 0 bases, with 9 bases left in between. This CDR3 has 15 residues. CDR3 sequence reads: CASSLEPQSSYEQYF. The CDR3, as DNA: TGTGCCAGCAGCTTAGAACCACAGAGCTCCTACGAGCAGTACTTC.

The genes are TRBV6-2 or TRBV6-3 and TRBJ1-3; D unclear. The V and J ends lost 5 bases and 0 bases respectively, with 8 bases between them. Germline V gene sequence: CDR1 MNHEY, CDR2 SVGEGT. This CDR3 has 14 amino acids. The DNA for the CDR3 is TGTGCCAGCAGTCCACGGGTCTCTGGAAACACCATATATTTT. This codes for CASSPRVSGNTIYF.

The J gene is TRBJ1-6, the V gene TRBV9, with 7 bases lining up with TRBD1. CDR3 length equals 16 residues. V lost 0 bases, J lost 2 bases, and 2 bases stayed unmatched. Germline CDR1 and CDR2: SGDLS and YYNGEE. The CDR3 loop reads CASSVGDRAYNSPLHF. The CDR3 DNA is TGTGCCAGCAGCGTAGGAGACAGGGCCTATAATTCACCCCTCCACTTT.

About this clone: The sample has other DNA sequences that encode this CDR3 too. The V and J genes are TRBV6-5 and TRBJ1-4; D is perhaps TRBD1 (6 bases). CDR1 and CDR2 (germline): MNHEY, SVGAGI. The CDR3 sequence is 13 residues long. The germline V and J ends were trimmed by 0 bases and 8 bases, with 7 bases remaining between them. CDR3 nucleotide sequence: TGTGCCAGCAGTTACTCAAGGGGGGAAAAACTGTTTTTT. Translated, it gives CASSYSRGEKLFF.

This chain connects TRBV4-1 to TRBJ1-3; D is possibly TRBD1 (5 bases). V gave up 0 bases and J gave up 4 bases, with 10 bases separating them. CDR1 is MGHRA, CDR2 YSYEKL, per germline. CDR3 length: 15 residues. The CDR3 spells CASSQDWDFGNTIYF. The CDR3 bases are TGCGCCAGCAGCCAAGATTGGGACTTCGGAAACACCATATATTTT.

The chain has TRBV7-9 and TRBJ2-4; 7 bases are a match to TRBD1. This CDR3 has 16 residues. V lost 5 bases and J lost 0; bases outside the gene matches: 7. Per the germline V gene, CDR1 is SEHNR and CDR2 is FQNEAQ (reference sequence). Here the CDR3 DNA reads TGTGCCAGCAGCCCAGACAGGGTGGGAGCCAAAAACATTCAGTACTTC. Protein product: CASSPDRVGAKNIQYF.

This chain connects TRBV4-3 to TRBJ2-7; a possible D gene is TRBD1 (7 bases). In germline, CDR1 is LGHNA, CDR2 YSLEER. This CDR3 region has 16 residues. Trimming took off 0 bases at V and 2 bases at J, with 14 bases between the two ends. The CDR3 region has the DNA TGCGCCAGCAGCCAAGAAGGGGCAGGGGGGCCCTACGAGCAGTACTTC. It yields the protein CASSQEGAGGPYEQYF.

V and J are TRBV11-3 and TRBJ2-1; the D gene is possibly TRBD2 (5 bases). CDR3 size: 15 residues. V was shortened by 0 bases and J by 10 bases, with 16 bases between the two germline ends. Per germline, CDR1 SGHNT and CDR2 YENEEA. Written as DNA, the CDR3 is TGTGCCAGCAGCTTAGAGGGGAGTGGGCATTCCGAGCAGTTCTTC. This codes for CASSLEGSGHSEQFF.

V usage is TRBV19 and J usage is TRBJ1-5; a weak D match, TRBD1 (6 bases). The CDR3 is 14 amino acids. The V and J ends lost 4 bases and 3 bases respectively, with 10 bases between them. In germline, CDR1 is LNHDA, CDR2 SQIVND (reference sequence). In DNA form, the CDR3 reads TGTGCCAGTAGTACAGGGGTGGACAATCAGCCCCAGCATTTT. Its translation is CASSTGVDNQPQHF.

The gene calls are TRBV5-6 and TRBJ1-2; D may be TRBD1 (5 bases). Trimming pared 3 bases from V and 4 bases from J, leaving 13 bases between. CDR3 size: 14 residues. Germline V lookup: CDR1 SGHDT, CDR2 YYEEEE. The CDR3 protein is CASSSYAGGYGYTF. For the CDR3, the DNA is TGTGCCAGCAGCTCCTACGCCGGGGGCTATGGCTACACCTTC. The whole variable domain, filled in from reference TRBV5-6 and TRBJ1-2, reads DAGVTQSPTHLIKTRGQQVTLRCSPKSGHDTVSWYQQALGQGPQFIFQYYEEEERQRGNFPDRFSGHQFPNYSSELNVNALLLGDSALYLCASSSYAGGYGYTFGSGTRLTVV.

The V gene is TRBV7-2, the J gene TRBJ2-5; D remains ambiguous. The CDR3 loop spans 14 amino acids. V was clipped by 4 bases and J by 0 bases, with 9 bases between them. Germline V gene data show CDR1 as SGHTA and CDR2 as FQGNSA. CDR3 DNA sequence: TGTGCCAGCAGCTCGACACCGTACCAAGAGACCCAGTACTTC. This codes for CASSSTPYQETQYF.

The chain joins TRBV9 to TRBJ2-7; the D gene is possibly TRBD2 (6 bases). The CDR3 runs to 15 residues. Trimming shortened V by 0 bases and J by 2 bases, and 12 bases separated the two germline ends. CDR1 SGDLS and CDR2 YYNGEE come from the germline V gene. The chain's CDR3 is CASSVGPGETYEQYF. CDR3 coding DNA: TGTGCCAGCAGCGTAGGCCCGGGGGAGACCTACGAGCAGTACTTC. Full variable domain (outside the CDR3, taken from reference TRBV9 and TRBJ2-7): DSGVTQTPKHLITATGQRVTLRCSPRSGDLSVYWYQQSLDQGLQFLIQYYNGEERAKGNILERFSAQQFPDLHSELNLSSLELGDSALYFCASSVGPGETYEQYFGPGTRLTVT.

This clone was detected once. The chain carries TRBV28 and TRBJ1-4; possible D gene TRBD1, 6 bases. This CDR3 has 16 residues. The ends were cut back, 3 bases at V and 3 bases at J, with 14 bases in the middle. Germline V gene sequence: CDR1 MDHEN, CDR2 SYDVKM. The DNA of the CDR3 is TGTGCCAGCAGTTTCTCCACAGGGAGGGCTAATGAAAAACTGTTTTTT. This translates into CASSFSTGRANEKLFF.

The chain employs TRBV29-1 and TRBJ2-2; tentatively, D is TRBD1 (5 bases). Germline CDR1 is SQVTM and CDR2 is ANQGSEA. The CDR3 consists of 17 residues. V lost 1 base and J 5 bases, leaving 20 bases between the germline ends. The CDR3 spells CSVEVLRGTLSTGELFF. The CDR3 DNA reads as TGCAGCGTTGAAGTTCTTAGGGGTACCCTGAGTACCGGGGAGCTGTTTTTT.